The sequence of this T cell receptor beta chain was determined in a study of T cells expressing NK-cell markers. Notes on the study in general: In a handful of donors, dominant clonotypes made up roughly 28.3-65% of CD3+CD56-NKG2C+ cells.

Concerning this clonotype itself: Its antigen is unknown.

TCRdb re-called the 5' RACE reads; one entry per CDR3 protein, DNA not given. In all, the sample yields some 600,000 distinct CDR3 sequences. This CDR3 region has 18 residues. Germline-derived CDR1 and CDR2 are SGHAT and FQDESV (reference sequence). The sample was blood T cells: a sorted CD56 or NKG2C T cell subset, CD4+ or CD8+ T cells, or bulk PBMC T cells (not recorded which). This TCR came from a young man in good health. The rearrangement joins TRBV11-1 to TRBJ2-6; the D gene TCRdb calls, TRBD1, cannot be checked with no DNA. The chain's CDR3 is CASSAPNSQGAGANVLTF.